These 18 T cell receptor beta chains came from one sample sequenced in a study of blood T cell repertoires in COVID-19. Only in-frame clones appear in the TCRdb table, and some are missing; sequencing was by immunoSEQ multiplex PCR. The sample comprises about 74,000 clones, 70% to 90% of which are singletons, and about 35% rests with the top ten. Material for sequencing was peripheral blood. All receptors come from a man in his 70s with acute or convalescent COVID-19.

This chain links TRBV3-1 (or the pseudogene TRBV3-2) with TRBJ1-1; 7 nucleotides align to TRBD1. J was trimmed by 7 bases and V by 1 base; bases with no gene match: 6. Looked up from germline, CDR1 is LGHDT and CDR2 is YNNKEL (reference sequence). The CDR3 has 14 amino acids. CDR3 coding DNA: TGTGCCAGCAGCCAAGTGGAGGGGGCAAGTGAAGCTTTCTTT. It specifies CASSQVEGASEAFF.

The chain recombines TRBV3-1 (or the pseudogene TRBV3-2) with TRBJ2-5; 8 bases match TRBD2. The CDR3 is 15 amino acids. Germline V lookup: CDR1 LGHDT, CDR2 YNNKEL (reference sequence). Unmatched junction bases numbered 5, after V lost 0 bases and J lost 5 bases. The CDR3 sequence is CASSQDTGGRETQYF. In DNA form, the CDR3 reads TGTGCCAGCAGCCAAGATACGGGGGGGCGGGAGACCCAGTACTTC.

This clone was found once. The V gene is TRBV3-1 (or the pseudogene TRBV3-2), the J gene TRBJ1-4; 8 bases fit TRBD1. The CDR3 loop spans 14 amino acids. V shed 3 bases, J shed 7 bases, and the junction held 4 bases outside the gene matches. Germline-derived CDR1 and CDR2 are LGHDT and YNNKEL (reference sequence). DNA for the CDR3: TGTGCCAGCAGCCACCGGACAGGGACTGAAAAACTGTTTTTT. Its protein product is CASSHRTGTEKLFF.

The gene calls are TRBV5-1 and TRBJ2-1; a weak D match, TRBD2 (5 bases). There are 13 residues in the CDR3. The germline CDR1 and CDR2 sequences are SGHRS and YFSETQ. Trimming left V 0 bases short and J 9 bases short, with 10 bases between. The CDR3, as DNA: TGCGCCAGCAGCTTGGCTTTTGAGGGTGAGCAGTTCTTC. The encoded protein is CASSLAFEGEQFF.

This clone was seen only a few times. The chain recombines TRBV2 with TRBJ2-6; D unresolved. The CDR3 is made up of 15 amino acids. V lost 7 bases to trimming and J lost 0 bases, with 10 bases between them. Germline loops: CDR1 SNHLY, CDR2 FYNNEI. The CDR3, as DNA: TGTGCCAGCAAGGCAGACTCCTCTGGGGCCAACGTCCTGACTTTC. Amino acids: CASKADSSGANVLTF.

Remarks on this clone: A read error may explain this, as a much larger clone is one base away. The gene calls are TRBV6-5 and TRBJ2-7, with D unresolved. CDR1 and CDR2 from the germline V gene are MNHEY and SVGAGI. Trimming took 6 bases from V and 0 from J, leaving 3 bases between them. There are 11 residues in the CDR3. CDR3 DNA: TGTGCCAGCAGCTTCTCCTACGAGCAGTACTTC. Translation gives CASSFSYEQYF.

V is TRBV7-2 and J is TRBJ1-2, with D perhaps TRBD1 (5 bases). CDR3 length equals 15 residues. V was pared by 1 base and J by 3 bases, with 12 bases between. The germline V gene encodes CDR1 SGHTA and CDR2 FQGNSA. The CDR3 DNA reads as TGTGCCAGCAGCTTAGGCGGGGGGGGTTACTATGGCTACACCTTC. Translation: CASSLGGGGYYGYTF.

The chain joins TRBV2 to TRBJ2-1, with TRBD1 as a possible D gene (6 bases). The V end was cut by 10 bases, the J end by 7 bases, with 11 bases between. The length of the CDR3 is 11 residues. The germline V gene has CDR1 SNHLY and CDR2 FYNNEI. CDR3 amino acids: CAIHRDNEQFF. In nucleotides, the CDR3 is TGTGCCATTCACAGGGATAATGAGCAGTTCTTC.

The chain combines TRBV4-3 with TRBJ1-2; TRBD1 matches 8 bases. Germline CDR1 reads LGHNA; CDR2 reads YSLEER. This CDR3 has 15 amino acids. Unmatched junction bases numbered 1, after V lost 1 base and J lost 0 bases. CDR3 region: CASSQGQGTNYGYTF. The CDR3 DNA reads as TGCGCCAGCAGCCAAGGACAGGGGACTAACTATGGCTACACCTTC.

J is TRBJ2-7 and V is TRBV28; 9 positions agree with TRBD1. Germline values: CDR1 MDHEN, CDR2 SYDVKM. Trimming took 8 bases from V and 3 from J; bases not matched to a gene: 5. The CDR3 has 13 amino acids. The DNA of the CDR3 is TGTGCCAGCGGGACAGGGCCAATCTACGAGCAGTACTTC. The encoded protein is CASGTGPIYEQYF.

V gene TRBV5-6 combines with J gene TRBJ2-3; TRBD2 is a possible D gene (5 bases). The CDR3 has 15 amino acids. Germline V lookup: CDR1 SGHDT, CDR2 YYEEEE. The germline V and J ends were trimmed by 3 bases and 3 bases, with 14 bases remaining between them. The CDR3 DNA sequence: TGTGCCAGCAGCTCCGTGCGGGCGGAAACAGATACGCAGTATTTT. Its protein product is CASSSVRAETDTQYF.

The chain joins TRBV2 to TRBJ1-2; perhaps TRBD1 as D (6 bases). The germline gives CDR1 SNHLY, CDR2 FYNNEI. V lost 1 base and J 4 bases, leaving 16 bases between the germline ends. This CDR3 is 16 amino acids long. As DNA, the CDR3 is TGTGCCAGCAGTGAAGGGGGCCAGGGGCTAAGCTATGGCTACACCTTC. It is translated as CASSEGGQGLSYGYTF.

V and J are TRBV6-2 or TRBV6-3 and TRBJ1-5, with TRBD1 identical over 8 bases. The CDR3 is made up of 15 amino acids. CDR1 is MNHEY, CDR2 SVGEGT, per germline. Losses at the gene ends were 2 bases for V and 7 bases for J; bases not matched to a gene: 7. CDR3 loop: CASSYQGAGTQPQHF. The CDR3 coding sequence is TGTGCCAGCAGTTACCAGGGGGCGGGTACGCAGCCCCAGCATTTT.

The genes are TRBV30 and TRBJ2-2; D is perhaps TRBD1 (6 bases). Trimming cost V 1 base and J 5 bases, with 11 bases left between them. The CDR3 spans 14 residues. Germline CDR1 is GTSNPN and CDR2 is SVGIG (reference sequence). DNA for the CDR3: TGTGCCTGGAGTGCCCTTGACAGGACCGGGGAGCTGTTTTTT. This sequence encodes CAWSALDRTGELFF.

The table lists this clone with a few counts. The V call is TRBV21-1, the J call TRBJ2-5; the table names TRBD2, a call not compared with the DNA. TRBV21-1 is a pseudogene. CDR3 length equals 17 residues. The CDR3 region is CASDTSGEWNKQETQYF. CDR3 bases: TGTGCCAGCGACACTAGTGGCGAATGGAATAAACAAGAGACCCAGTACTTC.

The chain recombines TRBV4-3 with TRBJ2-1, with 8 bases that match TRBD2. V lost 4 bases to trimming and J lost 2 bases; unmatched junction nucleotides: 4. CDR1 and CDR2 from the germline V gene are LGHNA and YSLEER. The CDR3 sequence is 15 residues long. CDR3: CASSRELAAYNEQFF. The CDR3 coding sequence is TGCGCCAGCAGCCGGGAACTAGCGGCCTACAATGAGCAGTTCTTC.

The chain uses TRBV11-1 and TRBJ2-5; D is uncertain. CDR1 is SGHAT, CDR2 FQDESV, per germline (reference sequence). Trimming stripped 4 bases from V and 5 bases from J, with 5 bases between. CDR3 length: 11 residues. The CDR3 loop reads CASSSFETQYF. The CDR3 nucleotides are TGTGCCAGCAGCTCTTTTGAGACCCAGTACTTC.

The CDR3 loop is CASRPGIATNEKLFF. CDR3 DNA sequence: TGTGCCAGCAGACCAGGGATAGCAACTAATGAAAAACTGTTTTTT. The chain employs TRBV6-6 and TRBJ1-4; TRBD1 might be the D (5 bases). Germline values: CDR1 MNHNY, CDR2 SVGAGI (reference sequence). With 6 bases removed from V and 0 bases from J, the gap between germline ends came to 11 bases. The CDR3 covers 15 residues.